The following is a T cell receptor beta chain sequence with its context. The donors were in the approximately 130-subject validation cohort, distinct from the approximately 610-subject first cohort. These data originate in a study of cytomegalovirus exposure and HLA in healthy donors. Germline V gene sequence: CDR1 SGHKS, CDR2 YYEKEE (reference sequence). Between the trimmed V and J ends, which lost 4 bases and 0 bases, there was a span of 19 bases. CDR3 length: 18 residues. Measured with immunoSEQ multiplex PCR; TCRdb has only the in-frame clones, and not every one. In the table there are under 250,000 clones, around 87% of which are singletons.

Sequencing input: PBMCs. The gene calls are TRBV5-5 and TRBJ2-2, with D unresolved. This TCR derives from a woman aged 18-30 years in good health and CMV-seropositive. The CDR3 spells CASSAGLNRGANTGELFF. The CDR3 DNA sequence: TGTGCCAGCAGCGCCGGTCTAAACCGAGGCGCGAACACCGGGGAGCTGTTTTTT. Looking up the rest from reference TRBV5-5 and TRBJ2-2 gives the full variable domain: DAGVTQSPTHLIKTRGQQVTLRCSPISGHKSVSWYQQVLGQGPQFIFQYYEKEERGRGNFPDRFSARQFPNYSSELNVNALLLGDSALYLCASSAGLNRGANTGELFFGEGSRLTVL.